This T cell receptor beta chain was sequenced in a study of blood T cell repertoires in COVID-19. The V gene's germline CDR1 is SNHLY and CDR2 FYNNEI. The CDR3 spans 15 residues. V lost 6 bases to trimming and J lost 7 bases; unmatched junction nucleotides: 11. Libraries were prepared by immunoSEQ multiplex PCR; TCRdb keeps only in-frame clonotypes and omits some of them. The profile shows approximately 270,000 clones, about 89% of them singletons. The chain carries TRBV2 and TRBJ1-5, with 8 bases lining up with TRBD1. Sample: peripheral blood. The clonotype was recovered from a man aged 25 to 45 with acute or convalescent COVID-19. The DNA of the CDR3 is TGTGCCAGCAGCGCGGACAGGGCTTCGCGGCAGCCCCAGCATTTT. Translating it yields CASSADRASRQPQHF.